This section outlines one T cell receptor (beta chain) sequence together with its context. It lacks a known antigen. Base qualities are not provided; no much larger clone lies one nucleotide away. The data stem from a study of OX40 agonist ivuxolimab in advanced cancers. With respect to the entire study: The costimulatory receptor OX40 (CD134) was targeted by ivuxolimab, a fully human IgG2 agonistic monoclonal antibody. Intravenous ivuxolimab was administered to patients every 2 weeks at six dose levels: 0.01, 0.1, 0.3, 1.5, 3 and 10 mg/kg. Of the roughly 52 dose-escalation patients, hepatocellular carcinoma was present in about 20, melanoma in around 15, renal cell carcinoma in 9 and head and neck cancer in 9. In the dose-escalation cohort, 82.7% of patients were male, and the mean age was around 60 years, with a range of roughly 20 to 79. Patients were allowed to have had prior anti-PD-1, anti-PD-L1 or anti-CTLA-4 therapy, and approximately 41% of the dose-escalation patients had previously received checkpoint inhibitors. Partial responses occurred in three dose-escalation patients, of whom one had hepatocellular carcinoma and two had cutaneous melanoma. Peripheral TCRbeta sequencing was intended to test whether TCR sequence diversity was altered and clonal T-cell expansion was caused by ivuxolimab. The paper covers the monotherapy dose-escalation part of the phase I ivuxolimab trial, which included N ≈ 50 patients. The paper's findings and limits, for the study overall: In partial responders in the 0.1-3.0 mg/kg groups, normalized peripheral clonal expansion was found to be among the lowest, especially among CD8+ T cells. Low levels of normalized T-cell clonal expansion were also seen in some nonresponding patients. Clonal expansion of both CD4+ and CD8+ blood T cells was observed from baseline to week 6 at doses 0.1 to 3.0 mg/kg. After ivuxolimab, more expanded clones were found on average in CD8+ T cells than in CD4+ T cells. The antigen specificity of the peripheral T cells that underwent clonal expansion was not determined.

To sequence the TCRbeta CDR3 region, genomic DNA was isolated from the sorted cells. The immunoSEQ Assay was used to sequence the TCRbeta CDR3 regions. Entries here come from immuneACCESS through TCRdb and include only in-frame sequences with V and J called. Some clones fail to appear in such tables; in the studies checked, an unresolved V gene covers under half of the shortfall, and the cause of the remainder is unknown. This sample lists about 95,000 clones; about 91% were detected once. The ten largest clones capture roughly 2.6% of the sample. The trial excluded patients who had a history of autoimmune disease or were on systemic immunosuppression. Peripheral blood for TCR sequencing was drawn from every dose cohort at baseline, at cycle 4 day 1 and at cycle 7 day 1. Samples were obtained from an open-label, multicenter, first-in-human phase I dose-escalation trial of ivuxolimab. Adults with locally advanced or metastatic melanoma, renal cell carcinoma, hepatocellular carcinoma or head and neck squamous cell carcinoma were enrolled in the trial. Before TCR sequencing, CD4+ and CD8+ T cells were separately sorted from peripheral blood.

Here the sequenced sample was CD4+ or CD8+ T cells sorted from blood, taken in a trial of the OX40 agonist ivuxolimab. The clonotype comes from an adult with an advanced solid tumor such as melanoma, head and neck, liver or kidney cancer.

CDR3 loop: CAIAAGGHNEQFF. The DNA sequence is given as TGTGCCATCGCAGCGGGAGGGCACAATGAGCAGTTCTTC. Recombination connected TRBV10-3 to TRBJ2-1, with 10 middle bases fitting TRBD2. CDR1 and CDR2 were assigned from the germline V gene as ENHRY and SYGVKD. V is pruned by 8 bases and J by 5 bases, leaving 3 bases of the junction without a gene match. There are 13 amino acids in the CDR3, from cysteine to phenylalanine inclusive. Only the CDR3 part of the read is kept: 39 bases, read in frame from the first base.